These 19 T cell receptor beta chains were all obtained from the same sample, sequenced in a study of blood T cell repertoires in COVID-19. Clones were read by immunoSEQ multiplex PCR, and TCRdb kept only the in-frame ones, dropping some. The table has approximately 210,000 clones, approximately 87% seen once. The sample was peripheral blood. Receptors originate from a woman in her seventies with active or convalescent COVID-19.

In DNA, the CDR3 is TGTGCCAGCAGCTTCCAAGGACAGGGGGCGCGCAATGAGCAGTTCTTC. Protein: CASSFQGQGARNEQFF. The chain couples TRBV7-9 to TRBJ2-1; 11 bases fit TRBD1. Germline values: CDR1 SEHNR, CDR2 FQNEAQ (reference sequence). The CDR3 consists of 16 residues. The V gene end was trimmed by 3 bases and the J gene end by 6 bases; junction bases not matched to a gene: 7.

The genes are TRBV30 and TRBJ2-7; maybe TRBD1 (5 bases). Per the germline V gene, CDR1 is GTSNPN and CDR2 is SVGIG (reference sequence). CDR3 size: 12 residues. Trimming left V 4 bases short and J 3 bases short, with 10 bases between. CDR3 DNA: TGTGCCTGGACCAGGGAAAACTACGAGCAGTACTTC. It is translated as CAWTRENYEQYF.

The rearrangement links TRBV11-2 to TRBJ2-2, with D perhaps given as TRBD1 or TRBD2 (5 bases each). The length of the CDR3 is 15 residues. The V gene's germline CDR1 is SGHAT and CDR2 FQNNGV. The V and J ends lost 5 bases and 4 bases respectively, with 14 bases between them. CDR3 nucleotide sequence: TGTGCCAGCAGCCTAGCAGGGTTCGTCACCGGGGAGCTGTTTTTT. Amino acids: CASSLAGFVTGELFF.

The chain links TRBV10-3 to TRBJ1-2, with TRBD1 matching 7 bases. CDR3 length equals 15 residues. The V gene end was trimmed by 4 bases and the J gene end by 6 bases; junction bases not matched to a gene: 11. Germline-derived CDR1 and CDR2 are ENHRY and SYGVKD. As DNA, the CDR3 is TGTGCCATCAGTGCTTATGGAGGGGGCGAGGATGGCTACACCTTC. Encoded protein: CAISAYGGGEDGYTF.

This rearrangement joins TRBV6-7 to TRBJ2-5; 8 positions agree with TRBD1. TRBV6-7 is treated as an ORF (open reading frame) with a function not yet certain. CDR3 length equals 14 residues. V dropped 7 bases and J dropped 5; count of bases not matched to a gene: 9. The CDR3 is CASINRQGTETQYF. In DNA, the CDR3 is TGTGCCAGCATTAACCGACAGGGGACGGAGACCCAGTACTTC.

V gene TRBV19 combines with J gene TRBJ1-5, with 10 nucleotides matching TRBD1. V was clipped by 4 bases and J by 9 bases; unmatched bases: 9. The CDR3 is 15 amino acids. Germline CDR1 LNHDA, CDR2 SQIVND (reference sequence). The CDR3 DNA follows: TGTGCCAGTAGTAGTCGGACAGGGGGTGATACGCCCCAGCATTTT. Translation gives CASSSRTGGDTPQHF.

The chain joins TRBV19 to TRBJ2-4; a weak D match, TRBD1 (6 bases). CDR1 and CDR2 (germline): LNHDA, SQIVND (reference sequence). Trimming took 5 bases from V and 6 from J, leaving 14 bases between them. The CDR3 loop spans 14 amino acids. The CDR3, as DNA: TGTGCCAGTAGTGCTACAGGGTCAGCAAACATTCAGTACTTC. Protein sequence: CASSATGSANIQYF.

V is TRBV6-5 and J is TRBJ2-1, with D possibly matching TRBD2 (5 bases). With 2 bases removed from V and 12 bases from J, the gap between germline ends came to 20 bases. CDR1 and CDR2 (germline): MNHEY, SVGAGI. The CDR3 spans 15 residues. DNA for the CDR3: TGTGCCAGCAGTTACCTGGGAGTAGGAGTATATAGGCAGTTCTTC. Translating it yields CASSYLGVGVYRQFF.

The rearrangement uses TRBV13 and TRBJ1-3, with TRBD1 matching over 7 bases. The CDR3 totals 17 residues. The V gene's germline CDR1 is PRHDT and CDR2 FYEKMQ (reference sequence). Germline trimming cut 0 bases from V and 2 bases from J; bases unmatched to any gene: 7. The CDR3, as DNA: TGTGCCAGCAGCTTAGGGACAGGGAAATACACTGGAAACACCATATATTTT. Translation: CASSLGTGKYTGNTIYF.

In its sample, this clone was seen once. The genes are TRBV6-5 and TRBJ1-2; 8 bases fit TRBD1. This CDR3 region has 15 residues. V was pared by 5 bases and J by 7 bases, with 12 bases of the junction left unmatched. Germline-derived CDR1 and CDR2 are MNHEY and SVGAGI. The CDR3 region has the DNA TGTGCCAGCAGTCGTCGACAGGGGCTAATAGGTGGCTACACCTTC. Translating it yields CASSRRQGLIGGYTF.

V is TRBV6-6 and J is TRBJ2-5; 10 bases match TRBD1. This CDR3 contains 14 residues. The germline V gene encodes CDR1 MNHNY and CDR2 SVGAGI (reference sequence). J gave up 5 bases and V 5 bases, and 5 bases lay outside the gene matches. The CDR3 DNA sequence: TGTGCCAGCAGTCGACAGGGGGCGGCCGAGACCCAGTACTTC. This gives the protein CASSRQGAAETQYF.

The chain has TRBV25-1 and TRBJ2-1, with 8 bases that match TRBD2. Germline V gives CDR1 MGHDK, CDR2 SYGVNS. The ends lost 8 bases at V and 0 bases at J; junction bases unmatched: 9. The CDR3 has 16 amino acids. CDR3 sequence: CASASGGPSSYNEQFF. In DNA form, the CDR3 reads TGTGCCAGCGCCAGCGGGGGCCCGAGCTCCTACAATGAGCAGTTCTTC.

This chain joins TRBV5-8 and TRBJ2-7; 7 bases align to TRBD1. Trimming at V came to 3 bases and at J to 4 bases, leaving 4 bases not matched to a gene. CDR1 is SGHTS, CDR2 YDEGEE, per germline. The CDR3 is made up of 13 amino acids. The CDR3 nucleotides read TGTGCCAGCAGCTCGGGACAGTCATACGAGCAGTACTTC. Encoded protein: CASSSGQSYEQYF.

This clone was observed a handful of times. This rearrangement joins TRBV24-1 to TRBJ1-1; 8 nucleotides agree with TRBD1. Losses at the gene ends were 4 bases for V and 4 bases for J; bases not matched to a gene: 4. The length of the CDR3 is 14 residues. In germline, CDR1 is KGHDR, CDR2 SFDVKD. CDR3 residues: CATSELDRVTEAFF. The CDR3 nucleotides read TGTGCCACCAGTGAACTGGACAGGGTCACTGAAGCTTTCTTT.

V is TRBV11-2 and J is TRBJ2-1, with 10 bases aligning to TRBD2. The germline CDR1 and CDR2 sequences are SGHAT and FQNNGV. V was clipped by 8 bases and J by 6 bases; unmatched bases: 16. The CDR3 runs 17 residues. CDR3 loop: CASSRPAGLAGVNEQFF. In DNA form, the CDR3 reads TGTGCCAGCTCTCGCCCAGCGGGGCTAGCGGGAGTCAATGAGCAGTTCTTC.

This clone came up a few times. CDR3 in amino acids: CASGLTATVNTEAFF. The CDR3, as DNA: TGTGCCAGCGGCCTCACGGCGACAGTGAACACTGAAGCTTTCTTT. The chain is built from TRBV2 and TRBJ1-1; D is possibly TRBD1 (5 bases). The CDR3 sequence is 15 residues long. The V end lost 8 bases, the J end lost 0 bases, and 16 bases lay between the germline ends. Germline V CDR1 and CDR2: SNHLY, FYNNEI.

This chain uses TRBV28 with TRBJ1-2; TRBD1 matches 8 bases. The CDR3 has 15 residues. Germline V lookup: CDR1 MDHEN, CDR2 SYDVKM. J was trimmed by 2 bases and V by 6 bases; bases with no gene match: 8. The CDR3 protein is CASSLGGQGNYGYTF. The CDR3 region has the DNA TGTGCCAGCAGCTTAGGCGGACAGGGCAACTATGGCTACACCTTC.

The chain has TRBV30 and TRBJ2-7, with D unresolved. This CDR3 region has 14 residues. Trimming removed 0 bases from V and 3 bases from J, with 12 bases in between. Per germline, CDR1 GTSNPN and CDR2 SVGIG (reference sequence). CDR3 amino acids: CAWSVGTANYEQYF. CDR3 DNA: TGTGCCTGGAGTGTAGGCACAGCCAACTACGAGCAGTACTTC.

This chain uses TRBV7-3 with TRBJ1-6, with no clear D. The CDR3 runs 13 residues. V gave up 5 bases and J gave up 7 bases, with 9 bases separating them. CDR1 and CDR2 (germline): SGHTA, FQGTGA. The CDR3, as DNA: TGTGCCAGCAGCCCGCACCTAAATTCACCCCTCCACTTT. Its protein product is CASSPHLNSPLHF.